The rows below give T cell receptor beta chains drawn from one sample of a study of blood T cell repertoires in COVID-19. The assay was immunoSEQ multiplex PCR, and TCRdb's table has in-frame clones only and misses some. The data hold about 39,000 clones, with around 90% observed a single time. The sequenced sample consisted of peripheral blood. These TCRs come from a man aged 55 to 70 with acute or convalescent COVID-19. Each CDR3 is given with its conserved first and last residue. Fields, in order: clone size, D gene, J gene, V gene, CDR3 length, CDR3 protein, CDR3 DNA. D genes are given only for firm matches. Size is omitted from some rows. Given values are once, few, many or a class for expanded clones.

NA | NA | TRBJ2-2 | TRBV19 | 12 | CASSTVSRELFF | TGTGCCAGTAGTACCGTGAGCCGGGAGCTGTTTTTT
NA | NA | TRBJ2-7 | TRBV19 | 13 | CASSSRQTYEQYF | TGTGCCAGTAGTTCACGACAGACCTACGAGCAGTACTTC
NA | NA | TRBJ2-3 | TRBV5-1 | 11 | CASSLDSTQYF | TGCGCCAGCAGCTTGGACTCTACGCAGTATTTT
NA | NA | TRBJ2-7 | TRBV5-5 | 12 | CASSSEGYEQYF | TGTGCCAGCAGCTCGGAGGGATACGAGCAGTACTTC
NA | TRBD1 | TRBJ1-1 | TRBV3-1/TRBV3-2 | 15 | CASSPRGQGGTEAFF | TGTGCCAGCAGCCCAAGAGGACAGGGGGGGACTGAAGCTTTCTTT
NA | TRBD2 | TRBJ2-5 | TRBV4-2 | 18 | CASSQGSMGAGVTETQYF | TGTGCCAGCAGCCAAGGGTCGATGGGAGCGGGAGTTACGGAGACCCAGTACTTC
NA | TRBD1 | TRBJ1-6 | TRBV11-3 | 14 | CASSRQGEESPLHF | TGTGCCAGCAGTCGACAGGGGGAAGAGTCACCCCTCCACTTT
NA | TRBD1 | TRBJ1-2 | TRBV5-1 | 16 | CASSWQGGQGKEGYTF | TGCGCCAGCAGCTGGCAAGGGGGACAGGGTAAAGAAGGCTACACCTTC
NA | NA | TRBJ1-2 | TRBV9 | 15 | CASSVEPRRSYGYTF | TGTGCCAGCAGCGTAGAGCCCCGCCGTAGCTATGGCTACACCTTC
NA | TRBD1 | TRBJ2-3 | TRBV27 | 15 | CASSLWQGATDTQYF | TGTGCCAGCAGTTTATGGCAGGGGGCCACAGATACGCAGTATTTT
once | NA | TRBJ2-5 | TRBV2 | 15 | CASSEALRGAGTQYF | TGTGCCAGCAGTGAAGCGCTCCGGGGTGCGGGGACCCAGTACTTC
NA | TRBD1 | TRBJ2-2 | TRBV6-4 | 18 | CASSDSYRGPPNTGELFF | TGTGCCAGCAGTGACTCCTACAGGGGCCCCCCGAACACCGGGGAGCTGTTTTTT
NA | NA | TRBJ2-5 | TRBV5-6 | 16 | CASSHTIQGFQETQYF | TGTGCCAGCAGCCATACCATACAGGGCTTCCAAGAGACCCAGTACTTC
NA | TRBD1 | TRBJ1-5 | TRBV19 | 15 | CASTRTGVSNQPQHF | TGTGCCAGTACCCGGACAGGGGTAAGCAATCAGCCCCAGCATTTT
NA | TRBD2 | TRBJ2-5 | TRBV6-6 | 16 | CASSRGLAVYQETQYF | TGTGCCAGCAGTCGAGGACTAGCGGTGTACCAAGAGACCCAGTACTTC
NA | TRBD1 | TRBJ1-5 | TRBV19 | 14 | CATRQGLGNQPQHF | TGTGCCACCCGACAGGGACTAGGGAATCAGCCCCAGCATTTT
NA | TRBD2 | TRBJ2-1 | TRBV10-3 | 17 | CAISDLGLAGGDNEQFF | TGTGCCATCAGTGACTTAGGACTAGCGGGAGGAGATAATGAGCAGTTCTTC
NA | TRBD2 | TRBJ2-1 | TRBV5-1 | 16 | CASSPGGPSSYNEQFF | TGCGCCAGCAGCCCGGGGGGGCCAAGCTCCTACAATGAGCAGTTCTTC
NA | TRBD2 | TRBJ2-3 | TRBV18 | 16 | CASSPEQLAGPDTQYF | TGTGCCAGCTCACCGGAGCAGCTAGCGGGCCCAGATACGCAGTATTTT
NA | NA | TRBJ2-3 | TRBV5-3 | 14 | CARSLGTSTDTQYF | TGTGCCAGAAGCCTAGGGACTAGCACAGATACGCAGTATTTT
NA | NA | TRBJ1-2 | TRBV19 | 15 | CASSTSRGAYYGYTF | TGTGCCAGTAGTACCTCCAGGGGCGCGTACTATGGCTACACCTTC
few | TRBD1 | TRBJ2-5 | TRBV7-2 | 15 | CASQLSGTGMETQYF | TGTGCCAGCCAGCTTTCGGGGACAGGGATGGAGACCCAGTACTTC
once | NA | TRBJ1-4 | TRBV29-1 | 15 | CSVEGARGVEEKLFF | TGCAGCGTTGAAGGGGCCCGGGGGGTAGAAGAAAAACTGTTTTTT
NA | NA | TRBJ2-2 | TRBV29-1 | 13 | CSVEELPNGELFF | TGCAGCGTTGAAGAACTCCCCAACGGGGAGCTGTTTTTT
NA | NA | TRBJ2-5 | TRBV6-5 | 11 | CAVGRAETQYF | TGTGCCGTGGGGCGAGCGGAGACCCAGTACTTC
NA | TRBD1 | TRBJ1-4 | TRBV7-2 | 15 | CASSTQQGTNEKLFF | TGTGCCAGCAGCACCCAACAGGGGACTAATGAAAAACTGTTTTTT
NA | NA | TRBJ1-5 | TRBV30 | 13 | CAWSGTENQPQHF | TGTGCCTGGAGTGGGACAGAAAATCAGCCCCAGCATTTT
NA | NA | TRBJ1-6 | TRBV28 | 16 | CASSSGGVSYNSPLHF | TGTGCCAGCAGTAGTGGGGGGGTGTCCTATAATTCACCCCTCCACTTT
NA | TRBD2 | TRBJ2-1 | TRBV11-3 | 17 | CASGGTSGRDTYNEQFF | TGTGCCAGCGGGGGGACTAGCGGGAGGGACACCTACAATGAGCAGTTCTTC
NA | TRBD1 | TRBJ1-1 | TRBV6-6 | 14 | CASSFGTGSGEAFF | TGTGCCAGCAGTTTTGGGACAGGGAGTGGCGAAGCTTTCTTT
NA | TRBD1 | TRBJ2-5 | TRBV3-1/TRBV3-2 | 16 | CASSQDRDRSSATQYF | TGTGCCAGCAGCCAAGATCGGGACAGGTCCTCGGCGACCCAGTACTTC
NA | TRBD2 | TRBJ2-1 | TRBV11-3 | 16 | CASSPVSGAGVPEQFF | TGTGCCAGCAGCCCCGTCTCGGGAGCGGGAGTCCCTGAGCAGTTCTTC
NA | TRBD1 | TRBJ1-3 | TRBV19 | 19 | CASSLDWASGQGSGNTIYF | TGTGCCAGTAGTCTAGACTGGGCCTCGGGACAGGGGTCTGGAAACACCATATATTTT
NA | TRBD1 | TRBJ2-7 | TRBV6-1 | 15 | CASSEVGTGFYEQYF | TGTGCCAGCAGTGAGGTAGGGACAGGGTTCTACGAGCAGTACTTC
NA | TRBD1 | TRBJ1-2 | TRBV28 | 15 | CASSFPRGTEYGYTF | TGTGCCAGCAGTTTTCCCAGGGGGACGGAGTATGGCTACACCTTC
NA | NA | TRBJ2-7 | TRBV7-9 | 16 | CASSPHGGSGAREQYF | TGTGCCAGCAGCCCGCACGGGGGGTCGGGGGCGCGGGAGCAGTACTTC
NA | NA | TRBJ2-7 | TRBV5-1 | 14 | CASKEQGSSYEQYF | TGCGCCAGCAAGGAACAGGGCAGCTCCTACGAGCAGTACTTC
NA | NA | TRBJ2-5 | TRBV11-1 | 12 | CASSPNEETQYF | TGTGCCAGCAGCCCAAACGAGGAGACCCAGTACTTC
NA | TRBD2 | TRBJ2-2 | TRBV5-6 | 16 | CASSSPGGWNTGELFF | TGTGCCAGCAGCTCCCCGGGAGGGTGGAACACCGGGGAGCTGTTTTTT
NA | NA | TRBJ2-1 | TRBV12-5 | 13 | CASGLAGINEQFF | TGTGCTAGTGGTTTGGCCGGGATCAATGAGCAGTTCTTC
NA | NA | TRBJ2-7 | TRBV3-1/TRBV3-2 | 14 | CASSFGSASYEQYF | TGTGCCAGCAGCTTCGGGAGCGCCTCCTACGAGCAGTACTTC
NA | TRBD2 | TRBJ2-1 | TRBV4-2 | 15 | CASSQGLALYNEQFF | TGTGCCAGCAGCCAGGGACTAGCGTTGTACAATGAGCAGTTCTTC
few | NA | TRBJ1-4 | TRBV6-5 | 12 | CASGRGPEKLFF | TGTGCCAGCGGCAGGGGCCCTGAAAAACTGTTTTTT
NA | NA | TRBJ2-7 | TRBV2 | 13 | CATAGRTIYEQYF | TGTGCCACTGCGGGACGGACGATATACGAGCAGTACTTC
NA | TRBD1 | TRBJ2-1 | TRBV24-1 | 14 | CATSWQGDYNEQFF | TGTGCCACCAGTTGGCAGGGGGACTACAATGAGCAGTTCTTC
NA | TRBD1 | TRBJ1-6 | TRBV14 | 15 | CASSPWTGEFTPLHF | TGTGCCAGCAGCCCATGGACAGGGGAATTTACACCCCTCCACTTT
once | NA | TRBJ1-1 | TRBV19 | 14 | CASSIGPGGTEAFF | TGTGCCAGTAGTATAGGTCCGGGAGGGACTGAAGCTTTCTTT
NA | NA | TRBJ1-1 | TRBV27 | 14 | CASSRPGGSTEAFF | TGTGCCAGCAGCCGCCCGGGGGGTAGCACTGAAGCTTTCTTT
NA | TRBD1 | TRBJ1-6 | TRBV3-1/TRBV3-2 | 13 | CATRGQVNSPLHF | TGTGCCACCAGGGGACAGGTTAATTCACCCCTCCACTTT
NA | NA | TRBJ1-1 | TRBV18 | 13 | CASSRGGSTEAFF | TGTGCCAGCTCACGAGGGGGTTCAACTGAAGCTTTCTTT
NA | NA | TRBJ1-5 | TRBV2 | 14 | CASSEGGVHQPQHF | TGTGCCAGCAGTGAGGGGGGGGTACATCAGCCCCAGCATTTT
NA | TRBD2 | TRBJ2-1 | TRBV5-4 | 14 | CASSLNSGQNEQFF | TGTGCCAGCAGCTTGAATAGCGGGCAGAATGAGCAGTTCTTC